The 20 T cell receptor beta chains below all came from one sample that was sequenced in a study of metastatic and nonmetastatic thyroid tumors. With MiXCR, TCRdb reprocessed the PCR reads. The table records fewer than 7,500 clones, 18% of them present only once. Thyroid surgery had not been preceded by any treatment in any patient. The sequenced sample consisted of adjacent normal tissue. The receptor set was obtained from a male donor with papillary thyroid cancer or a benign thyroid nodule (not recorded which). Some clones in this sample may be carry-over from other donors' samples.

This clone has only a few counts. The V and J genes are TRBV12-3 or TRBV12-4 and TRBJ2-2, with D uncertain. The V and J ends lost 3 bases and 6 bases respectively, with 5 bases between them. This CDR3 spans 12 amino acids. As DNA, the CDR3 is TGTGCCAGCAGTTTTGGATCCGGGGAGCTGTTTTTT. As protein: CASSFGSGELFF.

This clone was picked up a small number of times. The CDR3 sequence is CASSLGGGAMVGLAFF. CDR3 sequence (DNA): TGTGCTAGTAGCCTGGGGGGGGGCGCGATGGTCGGTTTGGCTTTCTTT. V and J are TRBV12-5 and TRBJ1-1; maybe TRBD1 (6 bases). Between the trimmed V and J ends, which lost 8 bases and 11 bases, there was a span of 30 bases. The length of the CDR3 is 16 residues. Germline CDR1 and CDR2: LGHNT and FRNRAP. The whole variable domain, filled in from reference TRBV12-5 and TRBJ1-1, reads DARVTQTPRHKVTEMGQEVTMRCQPILGHNTVFWYRQTMMQGLELLAYFRNRAPLDDSGMPKDRFSAEMPDATLATLKIQPSEPRDSAVYFCASSLGGGAMVGLAFFGQGTRLTVV.

The chain employs TRBV5-1 and TRBJ1-2; D unresolved. This CDR3 contains 13 residues. CDR1 is SGHRS, CDR2 YFSETQ, per germline. The germline V and J ends were trimmed by 0 bases and 7 bases, with 10 bases remaining between them. As DNA, the CDR3 is TGCGCCAGCAGCTTGGAACAGCTATCTGGCTACACCTTC. This encodes CASSLEQLSGYTF.

This clone qualifies as medium-sized. The chain uses TRBV6-1 and TRBJ2-5, with 7 bases that match TRBD2. CDR3 size: 13 residues. Trimming removed 4 bases from V and 7 bases from J; junction bases left unmatched: 6. In germline, CDR1 is MNHNS, CDR2 SASEGT. The CDR3 region is CASSGRWEGTQYF. The CDR3 DNA reads as TGTGCCAGCAGTGGCCGCTGGGAGGGGACCCAGTACTTC.

J is TRBJ2-6 and V is TRBV20-1, with D maybe TRBD1 (6 bases). Per germline, CDR1 DFQATT and CDR2 SNEGSKA (reference sequence). CDR3 length: 16 amino acids. V was pared by 3 bases and J by 0 bases, with 12 bases between. The CDR3 sequence is CSASAGAISGANVLTF. For the CDR3, the DNA is TGCAGTGCTAGTGCAGGGGCTATCTCTGGGGCCAACGTCCTGACTTTC.

This clone appeared a few times. The J gene is TRBJ2-2, the V gene TRBV6-1; no clear D gene. Trimming shortened V by 0 bases and J by 7 bases, and 12 bases separated the two germline ends. Germline V gives CDR1 MNHNS, CDR2 SASEGT. The CDR3 is made up of 15 amino acids. The CDR3: CASSEALRVGGELFF. CDR3 in DNA: TGTGCCAGCAGTGAAGCCCTTCGGGTTGGCGGGGAGCTGTTTTTT.

This chain uses TRBV12-3 or TRBV12-4 with TRBJ1-5; no clear D gene. CDR3 length equals 15 residues. V gave up 0 bases and J gave up 0 bases, with 6 bases separating them. As DNA, the CDR3 is TGTGCCAGCAGTTTAGCAGGGTTTAGCAATCAGCCCCAGCATTTT. It is translated as CASSLAGFSNQPQHF.

By frequency in the sample, this clone is medium-sized. The rearrangement joins TRBV10-1 to TRBJ2-1; no firm D call. This CDR3 is 15 amino acids long. The V end lost 3 bases, the J end lost 7 bases, and 16 bases lay between the germline ends. From germline, CDR1 is WNHNN and CDR2 SYGVQD (reference sequence). CDR3 amino acids: CASSEKLWFGNEQFF. In DNA, the CDR3 is TGCGCCAGCAGTGAAAAGCTCTGGTTTGGGAATGAGCAGTTCTTC.

This clone came up a few times. The CDR3 region is CASSEAVGGTDTQYF. CDR3 coding DNA: TGCGCCAGCAGCGAGGCCGTCGGGGGCACAGATACGCAGTATTTT. The chain joins TRBV10-1 to TRBJ2-3, with D tentatively TRBD2 (5 bases). This CDR3 region has 15 residues. Germline loops: CDR1 WNHNN, CDR2 SYGVQD (reference sequence). Between the trimmed V and J ends, which lost 6 bases and 1 base, there was a span of 14 bases.

Note on this clone: Additional DNA sequences in this sample encode the identical CDR3. This rearrangement joins TRBV19 to TRBJ1-6; TRBD1 matches at 11 bases. Germline V gene sequence: CDR1 LNHDA, CDR2 SQIVND (reference sequence). This CDR3 spans 18 amino acids. The V gene end was trimmed by 3 bases and the J gene end by 5 bases; junction bases not matched to a gene: 9. The chain's CDR3 is CASSILTGQGVNNSPLHF. The CDR3 DNA reads as TGTGCCAGTAGTATCCTAACGGGACAGGGGGTGAATAATTCACCCCTCCACTTT.

Relative to its sample, this clone is medium-sized (0.01 to 0.1%). The chain is built from TRBV6-6 and TRBJ2-1; a possible D gene is TRBD2 (6 bases). This CDR3 is built from 17 residues. Germline CDR1 is MNHNY and CDR2 is SVGAGI (reference sequence). Trimming shortened V by 0 bases and J by 5 bases, and 17 bases separated the two germline ends. The CDR3 loop is CASSYSRGPSANNEQFF. Written as DNA, the CDR3 is TGTGCCAGCAGTTACTCGAGGGGTCCTAGCGCCAACAATGAGCAGTTCTTC.

The rearrangement links TRBV28 to TRBJ1-2; 9 bases are a match to TRBD1. This CDR3 comprises 15 residues. J was trimmed by 2 bases and V by 2 bases; bases with no gene match: 3. Germline V gene sequence: CDR1 MDHEN, CDR2 SYDVKM. The DNA for the CDR3 is TGTGCCAGCAGTTTAGGACAGGGGATAAACTATGGCTACACCTTC. Residues: CASSLGQGINYGYTF.

The chain couples TRBV12-3 or TRBV12-4 to TRBJ1-3, with D hard to call. The length of the CDR3 is 12 residues. V lost 6 bases, J lost 10 bases, and 13 bases lay in between. In DNA form, the CDR3 reads TGTGCCAGCAGCCAGGAGGGATGGACCATATATTTT. This sequence encodes CASSQEGWTIYF.

The sample holds a few counts of this clone. CDR3: CASRLTGEGYEQYV. For the CDR3, the DNA is TGTGCCAGCAGGTTGACAGGGGAAGGGTACGAGCAGTACGTC. This chain joins TRBV2 and TRBJ2-7, with 8 bases identical to TRBD1. This CDR3 spans 14 amino acids. The ends lost 6 bases at V and 4 bases at J; junction bases unmatched: 8. Germline loops: CDR1 SNHLY, CDR2 FYNNEI.

V usage is TRBV11-1 and J usage is TRBJ2-3; 13 bases align to TRBD2. The CDR3 is 17 residues long. CDR1 SGHAT and CDR2 FQDESV come from the germline V gene (reference sequence). Losses at the gene ends were 6 bases for V and 2 bases for J; bases not matched to a gene: 8. The CDR3 bases are TGTGCCAGCAGACCTCCGGGACTAGCGGGACACACAGATACGCAGTATTTT. This gives the protein CASRPPGLAGHTDTQYF.

The V and J genes are TRBV28 and TRBJ2-7; tentatively, D is TRBD1 (6 bases). Germline lookup yields CDR1 MDHEN and CDR2 SYDVKM. This CDR3 has 15 amino acids. Trimming pared 7 bases from V and 0 bases from J, leaving 16 bases between. Here the CDR3 reads CASNRSDRSSYEQYF. CDR3 nucleotides: TGTGCCAGCAACCGCTCTGACAGGAGCTCCTACGAGCAGTACTTC. The variable domain in full, with the rest retrieved from reference TRBV28 and TRBJ2-7, is DVKVTQSSRYLVKRTGEKVFLECVQDMDHENMFWYRQDPGLGLRLIYFSYDVKMKEKGDIPEGYSVSREKKERFSLILESASTNQTSMYLCASNRSDRSSYEQYFGPGTRLTVT.

Within the sample, this clone is medium-sized. The rearrangement uses TRBV20-1 and TRBJ2-7; 12 bases fit TRBD2. Losses at the gene ends were 2 bases for V and 6 bases for J; bases not matched to a gene: 8. The V gene's germline CDR1 is DFQATT and CDR2 SNEGSKA (reference sequence). This CDR3 spans 15 amino acids. The CDR3 region is CSARSSSGRAAEQYF. The CDR3 region has the DNA TGCAGTGCTAGATCCTCTAGCGGGAGGGCCGCCGAGCAGTACTTC.

This clone has just a few counts. The J gene is TRBJ2-2, the V gene TRBV6-1; D call uncertain. Germline loops: CDR1 MNHNS, CDR2 SASEGT. V shed 5 bases and J shed 3 bases, with 10 bases lying between them. This CDR3 has 14 residues. CDR3 in DNA: TGTGCCAGCAGTACGTCAACGGACACCGGGGAGCTGTTTTTT. Its translation is CASSTSTDTGELFF.

The table lists this clone with a few counts. The chain recombines TRBV27 with TRBJ2-5; D not resolved. The CDR3 extends over 13 amino acids. Trimming left V 6 bases short and J 1 base short, with 9 bases between. CDR1 and CDR2 (germline): MNHEY, SMNVEV (reference sequence). The CDR3 region is CASSRWGQETQYF. The DNA of the CDR3 is TGTGCCAGCAGCAGATGGGGCCAAGAGACCCAGTACTTC.

The genes are TRBV7-3 and TRBJ2-7; D perhaps matches TRBD2 (5 bases). Trimming took off 0 bases at V and 4 bases at J, with 7 bases between the two ends. Germline loops: CDR1 SGHTA, CDR2 FQGTGA. The CDR3 length is 13 residues. The CDR3 DNA reads as TGTGCCAGCAGCTTAACGTGCGGGTACGAGCAGTACGTC. This encodes CASSLTCGYEQYV.